In its sample, the clone carrying this T cell receptor beta chain was seen many times. Antigen: not known. Previously, flow cytometry had revealed CD8+CD57+ cell expansion in the patients chosen for sequencing. These data belong to a study of CD8+CD57+ T cells in acquired aplastic anemia. Background on the study: Around 3.5 ug was the average amount of DNA from sorted CD4+ and CD8+ cells.

Profiling that covered TCR beta VDJ and CDR3 relied on genomic DNA as its template. TCRdb analysed the reads with MiXCR anew, one entry per CDR3 protein. The data show 150,000 to 200,000 distinct CDR3 sequences, with about half seen just once and 3.2% held by the top ten. Broader study findings: A significant difference in CD8+ Simpson's diversity between patients and controls was not found.

The CDR3 is 16 amino acids. The germline V gene has CDR1 SGHDT and CDR2 YYEEEE. V was shortened by 4 bases and J by 4 bases, with 20 bases between the two germline ends. The sequencing input was sorted CD4+, CD8+, or CD8+CD57+ T cells (not recorded which) from PBMCs. The chain uses TRBV5-6 and TRBJ1-2; perhaps TRBD1 as D (5 bases). The receptor was derived from a human donor with aplastic anemia. CDR3 sequence reads: CASSLREARYFYGYTF. CDR3 coding DNA: TGTGCCAGCAGCCTCAGGGAAGCCCGCTACTTCTATGGCTACACCTTC.